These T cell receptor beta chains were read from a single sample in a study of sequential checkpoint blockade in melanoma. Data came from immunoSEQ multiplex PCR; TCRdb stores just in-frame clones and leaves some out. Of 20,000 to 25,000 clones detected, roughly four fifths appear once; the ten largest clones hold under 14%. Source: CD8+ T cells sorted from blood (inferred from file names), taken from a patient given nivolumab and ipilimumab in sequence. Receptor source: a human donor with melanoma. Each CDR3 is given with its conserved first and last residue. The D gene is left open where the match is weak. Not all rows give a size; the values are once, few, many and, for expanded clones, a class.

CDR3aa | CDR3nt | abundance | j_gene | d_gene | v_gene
CASSPLAGGSGANVLTF | TGTGCCAGCAGTCCACTAGCGGGAGGAAGTGGGGCCAACGTCCTGACTTTC | NA | TRBJ2-6 | TRBD2 | TRBV27
CASSLAVHWAQSSYEQYF | TGTGCCAGCAGCTTGGCCGTACATTGGGCCCAGAGCTCCTACGAGCAGTACTTC | NA | TRBJ2-7 | NA | TRBV5-6
CATSRGPTGASGAFF | TGTGCCACCAGCAGAGGTCCGACAGGGGCGTCTGGAGCTTTCTTT | once | TRBJ1-1 | TRBD1 | TRBV15
CASSFVSETQYF | TGTGCCAGCAGCTTCGTGTCAGAGACCCAGTACTTC | NA | TRBJ2-5 | NA | TRBV5-6
CASSFSADSSPGGAFF | TGTGCCAGCAGCTTTTCCGCGGACAGCTCCCCGGGGGGCGCTTTCTTT | NA | TRBJ1-1 | NA | TRBV7-2
CASSLGQTYGYTF | TGTGCCAGCAGCTTGGGACAGACCTATGGCTACACCTTC | once | TRBJ1-2 | TRBD1 | TRBV7-2
CASSPMGQGKETQYF | TGTGCCAGCAGTCCTATGGGACAGGGTAAAGAGACCCAGTACTTC | NA | TRBJ2-5 | TRBD1 | TRBV28
CASSLTGTSGGEQFF | TGTGCCAGCAGCTTAACTGGGACTAGCGGCGGTGAGCAGTTCTTC | NA | TRBJ2-1 | TRBD2 | TRBV7-3
CASSLGLQGGTDTQYF | TGTGCCAGCAGCTTAGGCCTACAGGGTGGCACAGATACGCAGTATTTT | once | TRBJ2-3 | NA | TRBV7-2
CASSVQGSSGNTIYF | TGTGCCAGCAGCGTACAGGGCTCTTCTGGAAACACCATATATTTT | NA | TRBJ1-3 | NA | TRBV9
CASSLLIDRSTDTQYF | TGTGCCAGCAGCTTATTAATCGACAGGAGCACAGATACGCAGTATTTT | NA | TRBJ2-3 | NA | TRBV5-4
CASRGTANNQPQHF | TGTGCCAGCAGGGGGACAGCGAACAATCAGCCCCAGCATTTT | NA | TRBJ1-5 | TRBD1 | TRBV2
CASSLGSGGETQYF | TGTGCCAGCAGCTTAGGTAGCGGGGGGGAGACCCAGTACTTC | NA | TRBJ2-5 | TRBD2 | TRBV7-9
CASRPGLAGGPFTDTQYF | TGTGCCAGCAGGCCGGGACTAGCGGGAGGGCCTTTCACGGATACGCAGTATTTT | NA | TRBJ2-3 | TRBD2 | TRBV27
CASSPFESGLSSYNEQFF | TGTGCCAGCTCACCATTCGAGTCAGGCCTAAGCTCCTACAATGAGCAGTTCTTC | once | TRBJ2-1 | NA | TRBV18
CASSPGTSGGKNIQYF | TGTGCCAGCAGCCCGGGGACTAGCGGAGGTAAAAACATTCAGTACTTC | NA | TRBJ2-4 | TRBD2 | TRBV11-1
CASSFLAGFEQFF | TGTGCCAGCAGCTTTTTAGCGGGTTTTGAGCAGTTCTTC | NA | TRBJ2-1 | TRBD2 | TRBV7-9
CASSGGQGIADTQYF | TGTGCCAGCAGCGGGGGACAGGGGATTGCAGATACGCAGTATTTT | few | TRBJ2-3 | TRBD1 | TRBV9
CATQTRGHQPQHF | TGTGCCACCCAGACCAGGGGGCACCAGCCCCAGCATTTT | once | TRBJ1-5 | TRBD1 | TRBV6-6
CASSFTGTLNQPQHF | TGTGCCAGCAGCTTCACTGGGACTCTCAATCAGCCCCAGCATTTT | few | TRBJ1-5 | NA | TRBV5-5
CASSPRGQGTAVVGELFF | TGTGCCAGCTCACCGAGAGGACAGGGTACGGCCGTGGTCGGGGAGCTGTTTTTT | NA | TRBJ2-2 | TRBD1 | TRBV18
CAISEGAYTQYF | TGTGCCATCAGTGAAGGGGCATATACGCAGTATTTT | few | TRBJ2-3 | NA | TRBV10-3
CASSWSTGGTGGLSSSYEQYF | TGCGCCAGCAGCTGGAGTACGGGAGGGACAGGGGGGTTGTCAAGCTCCTACGAGCAGTACTTC | NA | TRBJ2-7 | TRBD1 | TRBV5-1
CASSPGWNTEAFF | TGTGCCAGCAGTCCCGGTTGGAACACTGAAGCTTTCTTT | NA | TRBJ1-1 | NA | TRBV27
CASSSGQGKETQYF | TGTGCCAGCAGCTCCGGACAGGGGAAAGAGACCCAGTACTTC | once | TRBJ2-5 | TRBD1 | TRBV7-6
CASSPRGGLYNEQFF | TGTGCCAGCAGCCCCCGTGGCGGCTTATACAATGAGCAGTTCTTC | NA | TRBJ2-1 | NA | TRBV7-9
CASSPIAGGSSYNEQFF | TGTGCCAGCTCCCCGATAGCGGGAGGGAGCTCCTACAATGAGCAGTTCTTC | NA | TRBJ2-1 | TRBD2 | TRBV18
CASSGQGVYEQYF | TGTGCCAGCAGTGGACAGGGGGTCTACGAGCAGTACTTC | NA | TRBJ2-7 | TRBD1 | TRBV28
CASRRDSISEAFF | TGTGCCAGCAGGCGGGACAGCATTTCGGAAGCTTTCTTT | NA | TRBJ1-1 | TRBD1 | TRBV5-5
CAWNRGVTGELFF | TGTGCCTGGAACAGGGGGGTTACCGGGGAGCTGTTTTTT | few | TRBJ2-2 | TRBD1 | TRBV30
CAWSVGTYRYNEQFF | TGTGCCTGGAGTGTGGGGACATACCGCTACAATGAGCAGTTCTTC | few | TRBJ2-1 | NA | TRBV30
CASSLAGDRANYGYTF | TGTGCCAGCAGCTTAGCAGGGGACAGAGCTAACTATGGCTACACCTTC | NA | TRBJ1-2 | TRBD1 | TRBV7-9
CAWSYGSRYNEQFF | TGTGCCTGGAGTTATGGTTCTAGGTACAATGAGCAGTTCTTC | NA | TRBJ2-1 | NA | TRBV30
CASSSKVSDRGWGHTEAFF | TGTGCCAGCAGCTCCAAAGTTTCTGACAGGGGTTGGGGGCACACTGAAGCTTTCTTT | NA | TRBJ1-1 | NA | TRBV21-1
CASSPDNGQETQYF | TGTGCCAGCAGCCCAGATAATGGTCAAGAGACCCAGTACTTC | NA | TRBJ2-5 | NA | TRBV7-2